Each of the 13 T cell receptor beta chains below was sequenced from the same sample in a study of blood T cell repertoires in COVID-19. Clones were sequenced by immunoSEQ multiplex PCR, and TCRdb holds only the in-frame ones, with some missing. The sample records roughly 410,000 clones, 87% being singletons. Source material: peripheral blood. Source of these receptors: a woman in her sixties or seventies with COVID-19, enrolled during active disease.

CDR3 DNA sequence: TGTGCCAGCAGGGCGGGGTTCTTTAACACTGAAGCTTTCTTT. Its protein is CASRAGFFNTEAFF. The V gene is TRBV11-2, the J gene TRBJ1-1, with D unresolved. This CDR3 has 14 residues. Germline V gene data show CDR1 as SGHAT and CDR2 as FQNNGV. Trimming took 6 bases from V and 2 from J, leaving 13 bases between them.

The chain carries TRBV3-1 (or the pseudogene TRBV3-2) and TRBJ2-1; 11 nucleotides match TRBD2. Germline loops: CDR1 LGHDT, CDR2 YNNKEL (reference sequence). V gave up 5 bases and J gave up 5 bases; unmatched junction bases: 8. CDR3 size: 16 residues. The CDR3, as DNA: TGTGCCAGCAGCTCCTGGACTAGCGGGTATGACAATGAGCAGTTCTTC. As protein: CASSSWTSGYDNEQFF.

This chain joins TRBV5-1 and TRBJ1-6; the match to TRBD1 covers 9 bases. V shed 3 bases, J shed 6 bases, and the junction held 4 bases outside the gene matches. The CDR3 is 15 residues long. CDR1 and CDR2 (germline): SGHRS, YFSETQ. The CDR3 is CASSSQGASNSPLHF. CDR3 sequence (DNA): TGCGCCAGCAGCTCACAGGGGGCGAGTAATTCACCCCTCCACTTT.

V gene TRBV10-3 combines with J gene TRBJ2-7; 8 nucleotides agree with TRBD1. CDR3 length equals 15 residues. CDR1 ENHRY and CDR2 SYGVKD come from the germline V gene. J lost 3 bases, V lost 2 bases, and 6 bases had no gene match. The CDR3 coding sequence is TGTGCCATCAGTGAGCGGACAGGGATTATCTACGAGCAGTACTTC. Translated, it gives CAISERTGIIYEQYF.

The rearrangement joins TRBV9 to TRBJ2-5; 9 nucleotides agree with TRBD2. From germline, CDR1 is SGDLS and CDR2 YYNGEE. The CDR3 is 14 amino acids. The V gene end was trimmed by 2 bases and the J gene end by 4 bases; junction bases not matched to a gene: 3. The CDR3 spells CASSVGLALETQYF. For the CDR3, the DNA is TGTGCCAGCAGCGTCGGACTAGCGTTAGAGACCCAGTACTTC.

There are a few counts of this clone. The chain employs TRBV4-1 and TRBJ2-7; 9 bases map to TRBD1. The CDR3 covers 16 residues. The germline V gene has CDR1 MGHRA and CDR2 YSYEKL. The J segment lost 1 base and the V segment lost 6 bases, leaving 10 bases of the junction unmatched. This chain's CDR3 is CASSATGGQGSYEQYF. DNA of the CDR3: TGCGCCAGCAGTGCGACCGGGGGACAGGGATCCTACGAGCAGTACTTC.

As DNA, the CDR3 is TGTGCCAGCAACCTAGCGGGGCCGGATGAGCAGTTCTTC. It is translated as CASNLAGPDEQFF. The chain joins TRBV2 to TRBJ2-1; 9 nucleotides align to TRBD2. V shed 7 bases, J shed 8 bases, and the junction held 6 bases outside the gene matches. Germline V gives CDR1 SNHLY, CDR2 FYNNEI. CDR3 length: 13 amino acids.

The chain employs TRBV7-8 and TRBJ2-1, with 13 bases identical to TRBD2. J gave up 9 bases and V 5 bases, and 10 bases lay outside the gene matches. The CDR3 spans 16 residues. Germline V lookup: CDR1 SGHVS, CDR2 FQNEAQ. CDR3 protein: CASSPRLAGGPGEQFF. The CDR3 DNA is TGTGCCAGCAGCCCCAGACTAGCGGGGGGCCCGGGTGAGCAGTTCTTC.

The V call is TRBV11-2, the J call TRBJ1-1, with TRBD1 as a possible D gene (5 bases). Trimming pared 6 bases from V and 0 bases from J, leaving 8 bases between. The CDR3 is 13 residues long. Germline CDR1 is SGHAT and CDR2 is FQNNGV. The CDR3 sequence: CASSLTVNTEAFF. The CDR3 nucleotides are TGTGCCAGCAGTTTGACAGTGAACACTGAAGCTTTCTTT.

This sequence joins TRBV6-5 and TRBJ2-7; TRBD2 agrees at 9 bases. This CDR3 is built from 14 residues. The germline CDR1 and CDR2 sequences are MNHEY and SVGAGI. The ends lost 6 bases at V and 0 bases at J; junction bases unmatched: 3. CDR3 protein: CASSLAGSSYEQYF. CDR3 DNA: TGTGCCAGCAGCCTAGCGGGGAGCTCCTACGAGCAGTACTTC.

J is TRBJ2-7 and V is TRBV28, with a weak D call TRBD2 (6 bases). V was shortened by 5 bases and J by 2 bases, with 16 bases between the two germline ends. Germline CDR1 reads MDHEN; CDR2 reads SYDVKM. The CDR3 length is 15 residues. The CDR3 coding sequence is TGTGCCAGCAGTCAACAGGTTACGGGGGCCTACGAGCAGTACTTC. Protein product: CASSQQVTGAYEQYF.

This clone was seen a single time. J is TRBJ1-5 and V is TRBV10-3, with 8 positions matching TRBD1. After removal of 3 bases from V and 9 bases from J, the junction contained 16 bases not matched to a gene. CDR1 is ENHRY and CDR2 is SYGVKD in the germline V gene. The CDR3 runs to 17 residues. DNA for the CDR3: TGTGCCATCAGTGACCTAGAACAGGGGGGTGGTCGTTGGCCCCAGCATTTT. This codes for CAISDLEQGGGRWPQHF.

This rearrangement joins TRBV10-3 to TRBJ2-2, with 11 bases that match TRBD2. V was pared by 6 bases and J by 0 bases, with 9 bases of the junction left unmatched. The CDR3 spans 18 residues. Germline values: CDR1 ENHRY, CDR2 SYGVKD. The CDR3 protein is CAIRSSDSGGANTGELFF. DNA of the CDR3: TGTGCCATCAGGTCCTCGGATAGCGGGGGGGCGAACACCGGGGAGCTGTTTTTT.